This T cell receptor beta chain was found in a study of identical twins. Study-wide points: Recombination models fit unrelated individuals' TCR alpha sharing but underestimated twins'. Insertions were fewer in abundant cord blood beta clonotypes, whereas memory repertoires showed none of this pattern. For zero-insertion analyses, partial confounding could come from invariant MAIT and iNKT cells.

Unique molecular identifiers were present on the cDNA, which also gained a universal primer site by template switching. TCRdb analysed the 5' RACE reads with MiXCR anew, one entry per CDR3 protein. Of roughly 710,000 distinct CDR3 sequences in the sample, roughly 6% were seen once. This clonotype was seen at least ten times. Its antigen is as yet unknown. The sample taken for sequencing was naive T cells sorted from blood. The clonotype comes from a young man in good health.

CDR3 coding DNA: TGCGCCAGCAGCTTGGAATCCGCTACGGGACGTACGCAGTATTTT. It yields the protein CASSLESATGRTQYF. The J gene is TRBJ2-3, the V gene TRBV5-1, with D possibly being TRBD1 or TRBD2 (5 bases each). V lost 0 bases to trimming and J lost 8 bases, with 16 bases between them. Germline V gene sequence: CDR1 SGHRS, CDR2 YFSETQ. This CDR3 region has 15 residues.